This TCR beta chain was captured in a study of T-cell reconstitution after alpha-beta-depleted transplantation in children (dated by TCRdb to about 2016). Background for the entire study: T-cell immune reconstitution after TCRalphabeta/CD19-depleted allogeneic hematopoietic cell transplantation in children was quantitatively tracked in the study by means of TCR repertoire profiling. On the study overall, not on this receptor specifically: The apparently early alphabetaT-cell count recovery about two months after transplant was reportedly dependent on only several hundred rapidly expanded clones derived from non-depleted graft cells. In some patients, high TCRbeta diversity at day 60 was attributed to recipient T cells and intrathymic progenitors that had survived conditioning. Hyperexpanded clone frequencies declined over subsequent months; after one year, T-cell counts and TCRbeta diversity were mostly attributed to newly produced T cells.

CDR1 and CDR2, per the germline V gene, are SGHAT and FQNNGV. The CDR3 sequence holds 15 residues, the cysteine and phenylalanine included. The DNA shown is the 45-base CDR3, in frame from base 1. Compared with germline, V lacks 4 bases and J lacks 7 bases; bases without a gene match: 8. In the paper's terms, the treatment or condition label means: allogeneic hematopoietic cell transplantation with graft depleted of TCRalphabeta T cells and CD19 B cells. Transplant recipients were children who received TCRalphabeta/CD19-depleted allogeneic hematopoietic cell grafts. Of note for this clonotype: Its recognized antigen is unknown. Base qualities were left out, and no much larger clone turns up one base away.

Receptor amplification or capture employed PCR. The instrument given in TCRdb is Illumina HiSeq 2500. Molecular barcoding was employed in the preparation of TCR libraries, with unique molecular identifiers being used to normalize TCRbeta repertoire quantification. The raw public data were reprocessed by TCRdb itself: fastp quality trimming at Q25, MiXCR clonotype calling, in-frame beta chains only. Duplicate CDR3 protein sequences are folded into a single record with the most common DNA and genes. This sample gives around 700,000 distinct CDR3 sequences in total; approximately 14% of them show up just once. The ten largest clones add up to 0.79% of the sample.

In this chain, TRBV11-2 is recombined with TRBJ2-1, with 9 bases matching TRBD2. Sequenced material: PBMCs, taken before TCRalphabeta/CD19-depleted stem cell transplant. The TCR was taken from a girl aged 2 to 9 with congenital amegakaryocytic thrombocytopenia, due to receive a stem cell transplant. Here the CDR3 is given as CASSSSGIRLNEQFF. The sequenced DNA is TGTGCCAGCAGCTCTAGCGGGATAAGATTAAATGAGCAGTTCTTC.